The 20 T cell receptor beta chains below all came from one sample that was sequenced in a study of blood T cells in healthy people across ages. Primed by a sample-barcoded 5' primer and a J-beta primer mix, a second PCR proceeded for about 7 to 11 cycles. TCRdb passed the 5' RACE reads through MiXCR, listing each CDR3 protein once. The table has roughly 650,000 distinct CDR3 sequences, about 30% seen once; the top ten hold approximately 15%. The sequenced material came from blood. These receptor sequences come from a woman older than 75 in good health.

This sequence joins TRBV30 and TRBJ1-2; D is unclear. CDR3 length equals 13 residues. V shed 2 bases and J shed 8 bases, with 15 bases lying between them. The germline V gene has CDR1 GTSNPN and CDR2 SVGIG (reference sequence). CDR3 sequence (DNA): TGTGCCTGGAGTATGAGAACCAGCCGGGGCTACACCTTC. It yields the protein CAWSMRTSRGYTF.

The rearrangement links TRBV30 to TRBJ2-1; D is perhaps TRBD2 (7 bases). The V end was cut by 3 bases, the J end by 4 bases, with 16 bases between. The CDR3 loop spans 15 amino acids. CDR1 is GTSNPN and CDR2 is SVGIG in the germline V gene (reference sequence). The CDR3 sequence: CAWREKGGAYNEQFF. CDR3 DNA sequence: TGTGCCTGGAGGGAGAAGGGGGGGGCTTACAATGAGCAGTTCTTC.

This clonotype appeared many times. This chain joins TRBV4-2 and TRBJ1-6; D is unresolved. The CDR3 runs 17 residues. The V gene's germline CDR1 is LGHNA and CDR2 YNFKEQ. The ends were cut back, 0 bases at V and 0 bases at J, with 9 bases in the middle. The DNA of the CDR3 is TGTGCCAGCAGCCAAGACGTCCAGAGCTCCTATAATTCACCCCTCCACTTT. Translating it yields CASSQDVQSSYNSPLHF.

Many counts were recorded for this clonotype. The chain is built from TRBV20-1 and TRBJ2-5; 7 bases map to TRBD1. CDR1 is DFQATT, CDR2 SNEGSKA, per germline (reference sequence). V was clipped by 6 bases and J by 0 bases; unmatched bases: 7. This CDR3 contains 14 residues. The CDR3 DNA reads as TGCAGTGCCTTCGGACAGGCGAACCAAGAGACCCAGTACTTC. As protein: CSAFGQANQETQYF.

Remarks on this clonotype: This sequence may be a read error, since a much larger clone differs from it by one base. This chain connects TRBV7-2 to TRBJ1-2, with TRBD1 matching over 7 bases. Germline-derived CDR1 and CDR2 are SGHTA and FQGNSA. The CDR3 loop spans 13 amino acids. This CDR3 is CAGSLGGEYGYTF. The CDR3 DNA reads as TGTGCCGGCAGCTTAGGGGGCGAATATGGCTACACCTTC.

This clonotype was detected only a few times. The genes are TRBV3-1 and TRBJ1-2; no definite D call. Germline CDR1 and CDR2: LGHDT and YNNKEL (reference sequence). CDR3 size: 15 residues. Trimming cost V 0 bases and J 3 bases, with 11 bases left between them. The CDR3 region has the DNA TGTGCCAGCAGCCAAGATCTAGCCGGGGACTATGGCTACACCTTC. As protein: CASSQDLAGDYGYTF. The whole variable domain, filled in from reference TRBV3-1 and TRBJ1-2, reads DTAVSQTPKYLVTQMGNDKSIKCEQNLGHDTMYWYKQDSKKFLKIMFSYNNKELIINETVPNRFSPKSPDKAHLNLHINSLELGDSAVYFCASSQDLAGDYGYTFGSGTRLTVV.

Of note for this clonotype: Just one base apart from a much larger clone, this may be a read error. The chain is built from TRBV6-5 and TRBJ2-3; 10 bases are a match to TRBD2. The CDR3 contains 15 residues. V shed 2 bases, J shed 6 bases, and the junction held 5 bases outside the gene matches. Germline CDR1 MNHEY, CDR2 SVGAGI. The CDR3 DNA follows: TGTGCCAGCAGTTACCGAGCGGGGGGGGGGGATACGCAGTATTTT. It specifies CASSYRAGGGDTQYF.

The chain couples TRBV5-1 to TRBJ2-1; 13 nucleotides match TRBD2. Germline values: CDR1 SGHRS, CDR2 YFSETQ. This CDR3 is built from 16 residues. J was trimmed by 8 bases and V by 4 bases; bases with no gene match: 9. The CDR3 DNA reads TGCGCCAGCAGCCCCGGGACTAGCGGGGCTACACATGAGCAGTTCTTC. Translating it yields CASSPGTSGATHEQFF.

This clonotype was seen repeatedly, ten times or more. A clone one base away is much larger, so this may be a read error. The chain uses TRBV4-2 and TRBJ2-1, with TRBD2 identical over 8 bases. The DNA matches TRBJ2-7 better at its end, which makes the J call doubtful. The CDR3 length is 15 residues. Germline-derived CDR1 and CDR2 are LGHNA and YNFKEQ. The CDR3 here is CASSPSGGSYNEQYF. As DNA, the CDR3 is TGTGCCAGCAGCCCCAGCGGGGGCTCCTACAATGAGCAGTACTTC.

Concerning this clonotype itself: Since a much larger clone is just one base distant, this may be a read error. The chain employs TRBV6-5 and TRBJ2-5; 11 bases fit TRBD2. The junction had 13 bases not matched to a gene; V was cut back by 5 bases and J by 11 bases. This CDR3 spans 15 amino acids. The V gene's germline CDR1 is MNHEY and CDR2 SVGAGI. The CDR3 DNA is TGTGCCAGCAGTACGGGACTAGCGGTTTACAATGAGCAGTACTTC. Protein sequence: CASSTGLAVYNEQYF.

The sample holds many counts of this clonotype. The gene calls are TRBV9 and TRBJ2-1; 10 bases fit TRBD2. From germline, CDR1 is SGDLS and CDR2 YYNGEE. Germline trimming cut 4 bases from V and 8 bases from J; bases unmatched to any gene: 9. This CDR3 is 15 amino acids long. The CDR3 reads CASSLQAGGPYEQFF. In nucleotides, the CDR3 is TGTGCCAGCAGCTTACAAGCGGGGGGGCCTTATGAGCAGTTCTTC.

This rearrangement joins TRBV12-3 or TRBV12-4 to TRBJ2-1; 12 bases agree with TRBD2. V lost 3 bases and J lost 7; bases outside the gene matches: 13. The CDR3 spans 18 residues. The CDR3 DNA sequence: TGTGCCAGCAGTTTTAGGTTCGGTGGACTAGCGGGAAATAATGAGCAGTTCTTC. This gives the protein CASSFRFGGLAGNNEQFF.

The chain recombines TRBV20-1 with TRBJ1-2, with 9 nucleotides matching TRBD1. Germline CDR1 is DFQATT and CDR2 is SNEGSKA (reference sequence). With V trimmed by 6 bases and J by 4 bases, 12 bases remained unmatched. The CDR3 totals 15 residues. In DNA form, the CDR3 reads TGCAGTGCCCCTAATTCAAAGGGACAGGGCTATGGCTACACCTTC. Translated: CSAPNSKGQGYGYTF.

This clonotype was detected ten times or more. The rearrangement joins TRBV7-2 to TRBJ2-5; TRBD1 agrees at 7 bases. The ends lost 5 bases at V and 5 bases at J; junction bases unmatched: 8. The CDR3 runs to 14 residues. Germline-derived CDR1 and CDR2 are SGHTA and FQGNSA. This CDR3 is CASSRVTGPETQYF. The DNA for the CDR3 is TGTGCCAGCAGCAGAGTGACAGGGCCGGAGACCCAGTACTTC.

In DNA, the CDR3 is TGCGCCAGCAGTGAGTCGGGACAGCCACAGTACTTC. This encodes CASSESGQPQYF. The chain couples TRBV10-1 to TRBJ2-7, with TRBD1 matching 7 bases. This CDR3 is built from 12 residues. Trimming at V came to 0 bases and at J to 10 bases, leaving 3 bases not matched to a gene. The germline CDR1 and CDR2 sequences are WNHNN and SYGVQD (reference sequence).

This clonotype has at least ten counts. This sequence joins TRBV2 and TRBJ1-5, with a weak D call TRBD1 (6 bases). V gave up 7 bases and J gave up 1 base, with 17 bases separating them. The CDR3 is 16 residues long. In germline, CDR1 is SNHLY, CDR2 FYNNEI. DNA of the CDR3: TGTGCCAGCAAAAAGGGGGAAGGATGGAGCAATCAGCCCCAGCATTTT. It translates to CASKKGEGWSNQPQHF.

This clonotype was picked up many times. The rearrangement links TRBV7-8 to TRBJ2-1; 12 bases match TRBD2. The CDR3 is made up of 16 amino acids. From germline, CDR1 is SGHVS and CDR2 FQNEAQ. Losses at the gene ends were 4 bases for V and 10 bases for J; bases not matched to a gene: 11. As DNA, the CDR3 is TGTGCCAGCAGCTCGACTAGACTAGCGGGGGTGTCCGAGCAGTTCTTC. This gives the protein CASSSTRLAGVSEQFF.

About this clonotype: It may be a read error: a sequence one base away is much more abundant. The rearrangement uses TRBV7-2 and TRBJ2-7; D might be TRBD1 or TRBD2, each matching 5 bases. Germline V gene lookup returns CDR1 SGHTA and CDR2 FQGNSA. With 6 bases removed from V and 7 bases from J, the gap between germline ends came to 10 bases. This CDR3 is 11 amino acids long. The DNA of the CDR3 is TGTGCCAGCAGAAGAGGGGATGAGCAGTACTTC. It is translated as CASRRGDEQYF.

This clonotype was counted a few times. This chain joins TRBV7-9 and TRBJ1-1; 8 bases are a match to TRBD1. V shed 1 base and J 1 base; nucleotides not matched to a gene: 5. Germline V gene lookup returns CDR1 SEHNR and CDR2 FQNEAQ (reference sequence). The CDR3 sequence is 16 residues long. The CDR3 here is CASSLGQGASNTEAFF. DNA for the CDR3: TGTGCCAGCAGCTTAGGTCAGGGGGCCTCGAACACTGAAGCTTTCTTT.

This clonotype was seen repeatedly, ten times or more. Germline and junction disagree at one end, which may indicate a read error. The chain links TRBV7-7 to TRBJ2-5; 7 positions match TRBD1. The CDR3 contains 15 residues. Germline loops: CDR1 SSHAT, CDR2 FNYEAQ (reference sequence). CDR3 in DNA: TGTGCTAGCAGCTTAGCGAAGACAGGGCGAGAGACCCAGTACTTC. Translated: CASSLAKTGRETQYF.